This TCR beta chain is from a study of blood T cell repertoires in COVID-19. Study as a whole: Acute and convalescent COVID-19 samples came from the United States, Italy and Spain.

Study processing details: Counts of nucleated cells, estimated from reference gene primer amplification, were obtained. Assay used: immunoSEQ multiplex PCR; TCRdb lists only in-frame clones, some missing. The V and J calls and clone size come from that table; D and trimming were worked out from the DNA. The repertoire consists of 250,000 to 300,000 clones, with under 90% occurring once and the leading ten covering around 2.9%. This CDR3 is built from 14 residues. CDR1 and CDR2 (germline): SSHAT, FNYEAQ (reference sequence). V was pared by 5 bases and J by 5 bases, with 15 bases between. This sequence was found in a woman aged 55-69 years with active or convalescent COVID-19. Sequencing used peripheral blood. The chain is built from TRBV7-7 and TRBJ2-5; tentatively, D is TRBD1 (8 bases). CDR3 nucleotide sequence: TGTGCCAGCAGCATCGACAGGGGAGGGGAGACCCAGTACTTC. Translation: CASSIDRGGETQYF. Variable domain in full (rest from reference TRBV7-7 and TRBJ2-5): GAGVSQSPRYKVTKRGQDVTLRCDPISSHATLYWYQQALGQGPEFLTYFNYEAQPDKSGLPSDRFSAERPEGSISTLTIQRTEQRDSAMYRCASSIDRGGETQYFGPGTRLLVL.